The table lists the clone carrying this T cell receptor beta chain with a few counts. This sample was included in a study of T-cell memory formation after mild COVID-19. One entry per CDR3 protein results from TCRdb running MiXCR on the 5' RACE reads. This sample carries about 400,000 distinct CDR3 sequences, roughly a quarter of them seen once, and the ten largest clones take approximately 14%. CDR3 length equals 15 residues. Germline V CDR1 and CDR2: SGHRS, YFSETQ. The ends were cut back, 5 bases at V and 8 bases at J, with 19 bases in the middle. V usage is TRBV5-1 and J usage is TRBJ1-4, with a possible D match to TRBD1 (5 bases). Sample: PBMCs or a T cell subset sorted from them (not recorded which). The origin of this receptor is an adult woman who had mild COVID-19 (a few samples of this study predate the infection). Cell type and time point are not known. CDR3 protein: CASSPPGGEGEKLFF. CDR3 bases: TGCGCCAGCAGTCCACCGGGGGGAGAAGGGGAAAAACTGTTTTTT.